This T cell receptor (beta chain) was documented in a study of T-cell reconstitution after alpha-beta-depleted transplantation in children. Overall study findings and caveats: Several hundred expanded graft clones reportedly supplied alpha-beta T cells about two months after transplant. A year had passed since transplant, and T-cell counts and diversity by then came mostly from newly produced T cells. For some patients, TCRbeta diversity was high at day 60 because of recipient T cells and thymic progenitors that survived.

This clonotype was recorded many times. Antigen: not known. Trimming shortened V by 8 bases and J by 0 bases, and 10 bases separated the two germline ends. Germline values: CDR1 SGHVS, CDR2 FNYEAQ. The CDR3 length is 13 residues. During its preparation, the TCRbeta library received unique molecular identifiers. From the PCR reads, TCRdb called clonotypes with MiXCR, one entry per CDR3 protein. In the table there are hundreds of thousands of distinct CDR3 sequences, approximately 14% of which are singletons. This clonotype originated in a girl aged 2-10 years with congenital amegakaryocytic thrombocytopenia, due to receive a stem cell transplant. Here the sequenced sample was PBMCs, taken before TCRalphabeta/CD19-depleted stem cell transplant. This chain uses TRBV7-6 with TRBJ2-5; a weak D match, TRBD2 (6 bases). CDR3 DNA sequence: TGTGCCAGCTGCCGGGACTACCAAGAGACCCAGTACTTC. Translation: CASCRDYQETQYF.